This T cell receptor (beta chain) was found in a study of cytomegalovirus exposure and HLA in healthy donors. Germline assignment: CDR1 MDHEN and CDR2 SYDVKM. This CDR3 contains 16 residues. Trimming left V 4 bases short and J 0 bases short, with 16 bases between. The PCR made use of 60 Vbeta and 13 Jbeta primers. Method: immunoSEQ multiplex PCR; TCRdb's copy keeps in-frame clones and lacks some. This sample has under 200,000 clones, with roughly two thirds found just once. The chain links TRBV28 to TRBJ2-7; D is perhaps TRBD2 (6 bases). This receptor was obtained from a young woman in good health and CMV-seropositive. The specimen sequenced was PBMCs. The CDR3 region has the DNA TGTGCCAGCAGTTGGGGCCCCACGGGAGACTCCTACGAGCAGTACTTC. It specifies CASSWGPTGDSYEQYF.